This TCR beta chain appears in the sequencing data of a study of beta chain features in type 1 diabetes. Expressed TCRB transcripts got sequenced, as all isolated RNA was reverse transcribed. Only in-frame clones appear in the TCRdb table, and some are missing; sequencing was by immunoSEQ multiplex PCR. This table holds 300,000 to 450,000 clones, 9.5% to 10% found once. Broader study findings: For Type 1 diabetes patients, all four CD4+ subsets carried TCRB CDR3s that were moderately but significantly shorter.

A note on this clone: The antigen is unknown.

The clonotype comes from a young man with type 1 diabetes. Sequencing input: central memory CD4+ T cells from blood.

CDR3: CASSGTGQNTEAFF. CDR3 DNA sequence: TGTGCCAGCAGCGGGACAGGGCAGAACACTGAAGCTTTCTTT. The chain links TRBV9 to TRBJ1-1, with 8 bases that match TRBD1. Germline assignment: CDR1 SGDLS and CDR2 YYNGEE. This CDR3 contains 14 residues. V lost 3 bases to trimming and J lost 1 base; unmatched junction nucleotides: 2.